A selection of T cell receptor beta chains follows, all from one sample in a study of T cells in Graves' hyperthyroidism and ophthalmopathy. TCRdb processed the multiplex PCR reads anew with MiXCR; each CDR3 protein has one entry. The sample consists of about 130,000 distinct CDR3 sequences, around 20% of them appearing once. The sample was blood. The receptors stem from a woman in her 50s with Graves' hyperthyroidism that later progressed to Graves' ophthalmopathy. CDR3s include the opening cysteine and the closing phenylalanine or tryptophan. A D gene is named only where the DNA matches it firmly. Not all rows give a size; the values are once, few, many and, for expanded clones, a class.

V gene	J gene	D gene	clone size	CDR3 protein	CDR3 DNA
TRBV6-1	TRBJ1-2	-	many	CASSEGQANYGYTF	TGTGCCAGCAGTGAAGGACAGGCAAACTATGGCTACACCTTC
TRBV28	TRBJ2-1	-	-	CASSLLPVGGNEQFF	TGTGCCAGCAGCCTACTACCGGTAGGGGGGAATGAGCAGTTCTTC
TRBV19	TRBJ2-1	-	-	CASIGETSEQFF	TGTGCCAGTATTGGGGAGACCAGTGAGCAGTTCTTC
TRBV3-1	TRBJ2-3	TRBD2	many	CASSQAWTSGPLSTSTDTQYF	TGTGCCAGCAGCCAAGCTTGGACTAGCGGGCCCCTATCGACTAGCACAGATACGCAGTATTTT
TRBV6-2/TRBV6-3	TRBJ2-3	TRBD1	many	CASSYPGQGADTQYF	TGTGCCAGCAGTTACCCAGGACAGGGGGCAGATACGCAGTATTTT
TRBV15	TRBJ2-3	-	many	CATSRRLGRLDTQYF	TGTGCCACCAGCAGAAGACTCGGAAGGCTAGATACGCAGTATTTT
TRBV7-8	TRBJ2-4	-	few	CASSQLGAGLAKNIQYF	TGTGCCAGCAGTCAGCTAGGAGCGGGTCTAGCCAAAAACATTCAGTACTTC
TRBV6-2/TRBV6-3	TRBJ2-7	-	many	CASRTPWGYEQYF	TGTGCCAGCCGTACCCCATGGGGCTACGAGCAGTACTTC
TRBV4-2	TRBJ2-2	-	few	CASSQERAESTGELFF	TGTGCCAGCAGCCAGGAGCGAGCAGAGTCCACCGGGGAGCTGTTTTTT
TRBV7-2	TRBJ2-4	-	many	CASSMSWTYRNIQYF	TGTGCCAGCAGCATGAGTTGGACTTACAGAAACATTCAGTACTTC
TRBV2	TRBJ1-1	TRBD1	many	CASRGQAGTEAFF	TGTGCCAGCAGGGGACAGGCGGGAACTGAAGCTTTCTTT
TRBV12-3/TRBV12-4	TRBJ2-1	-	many	CASRPPGGGLNEQFF	TGTGCCAGCAGGCCCCCGGGAGGGGGCTTAAATGAGCAGTTCTTC
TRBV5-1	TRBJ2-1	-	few	CASSLEPGVGGSYNEQFF	TGCGCCAGCAGCTTGGAACCCGGGGTGGGAGGCTCCTACAATGAGCAGTTCTTC
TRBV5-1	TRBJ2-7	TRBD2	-	CASSGLAGVSCEQYF	TGCGCCAGCAGCGGTTTAGCGGGGGTCTCCTGCGAGCAGTACTTC
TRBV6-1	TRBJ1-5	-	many	CASSEGDGNQPQHF	TGTGCCAGCAGTGAAGGGGATGGCAATCAGCCCCAGCATTTT
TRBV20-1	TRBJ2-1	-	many	CSARWYNEQFF	TGCAGTGCTAGGTGGTACAATGAGCAGTTCTTC
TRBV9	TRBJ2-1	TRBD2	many	CASSAIAGVREQFF	TGTGCCAGCAGCGCCATCGCGGGGGTGCGGGAGCAGTTCTTC
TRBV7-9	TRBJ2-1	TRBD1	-	CASSLTPGQGGYNEQFF	TGTGCCAGCAGCTTAACCCCCGGACAGGGGGGATACAATGAGCAGTTCTTC
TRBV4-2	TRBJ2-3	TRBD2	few	CASSRTGTSGSDTQYF	TGTGCCAGCAGCCGAACCGGGACTAGCGGGAGCGATACGCAGTATTTT
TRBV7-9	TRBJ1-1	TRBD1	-	CASSLVGTGNTEAFF	TGTGCCAGCAGCTTAGTCGGGACAGGGAACACTGAAGCTTTCTTT
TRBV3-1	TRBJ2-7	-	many	CASSRQGRSSYEQYF	TGTGCCAGCAGCCGCCAGGGTCGGAGCTCCTACGAGCAGTACTTC
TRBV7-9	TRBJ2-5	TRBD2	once	CASTPGGGAVETQYF	TGTGCCAGCACCCCCGGGGGAGGGGCGGTGGAGACCCAGTACTTC
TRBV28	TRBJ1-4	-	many	CASSGGAGANEKLFF	TGTGCCAGCAGTGGGGGTGCAGGAGCTAATGAAAAACTGTTTTTT
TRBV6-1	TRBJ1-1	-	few	CASSEFPGYTEAFF	TGTGCCAGCAGTGAATTTCCGGGCTACACTGAAGCTTTCTTT
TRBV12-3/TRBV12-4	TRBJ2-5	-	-	CASSERSEKETQYF	TGTGCCAGCAGCGAAAGATCGGAAAAAGAGACCCAGTACTTC
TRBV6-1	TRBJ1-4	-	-	CASRRQGPGEKLFF	TGTGCCAGCAGACGCCAGGGACCAGGGGAAAAACTGTTTTTT
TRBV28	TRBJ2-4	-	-	CASSRSGAKNIQYF	TGTGCCAGCAGTCGTTCGGGAGCCAAAAACATTCAGTACTTC
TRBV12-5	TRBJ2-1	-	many	CASGLVAGTVSYNEQFF	TGTGCTAGTGGTTTGGTGGCCGGGACCGTTTCCTACAATGAGCAGTTCTTC
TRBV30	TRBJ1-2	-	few	CAWSTQGNYGYTF	TGTGCCTGGAGTACCCAGGGGAACTATGGCTACACCTTC
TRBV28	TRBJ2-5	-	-	CASSLMAGGKETQYF	TGTGCCAGCAGTTTAATGGCAGGCGGGAAAGAGACCCAGTACTTC
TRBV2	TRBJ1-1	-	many	CASRKDSGKAFF	TGTGCCAGCAGGAAGGACAGTGGTAAAGCTTTCTTT
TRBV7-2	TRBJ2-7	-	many	CASSRSGTYEQYF	TGTGCCAGCAGCCGATCAGGGACCTACGAGCAGTACTTC
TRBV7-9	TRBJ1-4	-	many	CASSLATNNEKLFF	TGTGCCAGCAGCTTAGCAACAAACAATGAAAAACTGTTTTTT
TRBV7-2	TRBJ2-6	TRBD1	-	CAIGTGGAGANVLTF	TGTGCCATAGGGACAGGGGGTGCTGGGGCCAACGTCCTGACTTTC
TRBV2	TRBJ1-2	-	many	CASSARPDYGYTF	TGTGCCAGCAGTGCAAGGCCTGACTATGGCTACACCTTC
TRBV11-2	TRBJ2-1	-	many	CASSERLNEQFF	TGTGCCAGCAGCGAGCGCCTCAATGAGCAGTTCTTC
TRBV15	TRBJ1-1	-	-	CATSRDQGNTEAFF	TGTGCCACCAGCAGAGATCAGGGGAACACTGAAGCTTTCTTT
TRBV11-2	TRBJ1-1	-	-	CASSSLLPGPGREAFF	TGTGCCAGCAGCTCCCTTTTACCGGGCCCCGGCCGTGAAGCTTTCTTT
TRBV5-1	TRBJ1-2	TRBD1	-	CASSLGTGVYGYTF	TGCGCCAGCAGCTTGGGGACAGGCGTCTATGGCTACACCTTC
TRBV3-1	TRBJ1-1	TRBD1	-	CASSRGTGAHTEAFF	TGTGCCAGCAGCCGGGGGACAGGGGCCCACACTGAAGCTTTCTTT
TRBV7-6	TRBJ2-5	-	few	CASTIGPNRGETQYF	TGTGCCAGCACCATCGGACCCAACCGGGGAGAGACCCAGTACTTC
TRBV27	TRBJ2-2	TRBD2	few	CASSLPRGRETGELFF	TGTGCCAGCAGTTTACCTAGAGGGAGGGAAACCGGGGAGCTGTTTTTT
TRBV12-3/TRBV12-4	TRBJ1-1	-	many	CASRGGPYGEAFF	TGTGCCAGCAGGGGCGGACCGTACGGTGAAGCTTTCTTT
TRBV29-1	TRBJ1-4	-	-	CSIRGVSTNEKLFF	TGCAGCATTAGGGGCGTCTCAACTAATGAAAAACTGTTTTTT
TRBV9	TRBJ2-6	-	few	CASSSPHGPGANVLTF	TGTGCCAGCAGTTCCCCACATGGGCCTGGGGCCAACGTCCTGACTTTC
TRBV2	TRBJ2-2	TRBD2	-	CASTRGRSGGELFF	TGTGCCAGTACTCGCGGGAGATCAGGCGGGGAGCTGTTTTTT
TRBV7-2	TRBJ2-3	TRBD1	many	CASSLRGGTGANTQYF	TGTGCCAGCAGCTTACGTGGCGGGACAGGGGCAAATACGCAGTATTTT
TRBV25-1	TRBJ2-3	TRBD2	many	CASSEGTSGNADVTDTQYF	TGTGCCAGCAGTGAAGGGACTAGCGGGAACGCTGATGTCACAGATACGCAGTATTTT
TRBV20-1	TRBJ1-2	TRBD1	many	CSARTGSVDYGYTF	TGCAGTGCTAGGACAGGGAGTGTAGACTATGGCTACACCTTC
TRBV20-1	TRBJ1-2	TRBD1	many	CSARLAGGAYGYTF	TGCAGTGCTAGACTCGCAGGGGGGGCCTATGGCTACACCTTC
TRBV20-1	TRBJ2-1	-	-	CSARDPAVYNEQFF	TGCAGTGCTAGAGATCCAGCGGTTTACAATGAGCAGTTCTTC
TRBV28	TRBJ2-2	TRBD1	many	CASRPQGAGGELFF	TGTGCCAGCAGGCCTCAGGGGGCGGGCGGGGAGCTGTTTTTT
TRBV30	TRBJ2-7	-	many	CAWTSGRGRAYEQYF	TGTGCCTGGACTTCGGGAAGGGGGAGGGCTTACGAGCAGTACTTC
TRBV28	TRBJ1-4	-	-	CASSRLARANEKLFF	TGTGCCAGCAGTCGACTCGCAAGGGCTAATGAAAAACTGTTTTTT
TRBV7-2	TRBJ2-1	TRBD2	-	CASSPGGGSSYNEQFF	TGTGCCAGCAGCCCGGGGGGGGGGAGCTCCTACAATGAGCAGTTCTTC
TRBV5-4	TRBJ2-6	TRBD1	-	CASSSPGQGAIGANVLTF	TGTGCCAGCAGCTCCCCGGGACAGGGGGCGATCGGGGCCAACGTCCTGACTTTC
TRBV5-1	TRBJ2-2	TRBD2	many	CASEKREGREGTGELFF	TGCGCCAGCGAAAAGCGGGAGGGCCGGGAAGGCACCGGGGAGCTGTTTTTT